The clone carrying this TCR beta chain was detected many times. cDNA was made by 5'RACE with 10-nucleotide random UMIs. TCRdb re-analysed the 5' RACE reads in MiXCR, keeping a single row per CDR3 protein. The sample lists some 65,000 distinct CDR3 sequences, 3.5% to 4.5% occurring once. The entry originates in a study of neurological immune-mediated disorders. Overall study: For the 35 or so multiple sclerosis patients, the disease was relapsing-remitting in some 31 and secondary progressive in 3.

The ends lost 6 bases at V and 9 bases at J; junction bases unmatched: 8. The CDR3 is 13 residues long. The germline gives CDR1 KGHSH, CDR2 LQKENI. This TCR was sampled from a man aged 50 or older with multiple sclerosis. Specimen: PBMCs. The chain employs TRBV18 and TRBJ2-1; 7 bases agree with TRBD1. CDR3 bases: TGTGCCAGCTCTCGCGACAGGGCGGGTGAGCAGTTCTTC. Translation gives CASSRDRAGEQFF.